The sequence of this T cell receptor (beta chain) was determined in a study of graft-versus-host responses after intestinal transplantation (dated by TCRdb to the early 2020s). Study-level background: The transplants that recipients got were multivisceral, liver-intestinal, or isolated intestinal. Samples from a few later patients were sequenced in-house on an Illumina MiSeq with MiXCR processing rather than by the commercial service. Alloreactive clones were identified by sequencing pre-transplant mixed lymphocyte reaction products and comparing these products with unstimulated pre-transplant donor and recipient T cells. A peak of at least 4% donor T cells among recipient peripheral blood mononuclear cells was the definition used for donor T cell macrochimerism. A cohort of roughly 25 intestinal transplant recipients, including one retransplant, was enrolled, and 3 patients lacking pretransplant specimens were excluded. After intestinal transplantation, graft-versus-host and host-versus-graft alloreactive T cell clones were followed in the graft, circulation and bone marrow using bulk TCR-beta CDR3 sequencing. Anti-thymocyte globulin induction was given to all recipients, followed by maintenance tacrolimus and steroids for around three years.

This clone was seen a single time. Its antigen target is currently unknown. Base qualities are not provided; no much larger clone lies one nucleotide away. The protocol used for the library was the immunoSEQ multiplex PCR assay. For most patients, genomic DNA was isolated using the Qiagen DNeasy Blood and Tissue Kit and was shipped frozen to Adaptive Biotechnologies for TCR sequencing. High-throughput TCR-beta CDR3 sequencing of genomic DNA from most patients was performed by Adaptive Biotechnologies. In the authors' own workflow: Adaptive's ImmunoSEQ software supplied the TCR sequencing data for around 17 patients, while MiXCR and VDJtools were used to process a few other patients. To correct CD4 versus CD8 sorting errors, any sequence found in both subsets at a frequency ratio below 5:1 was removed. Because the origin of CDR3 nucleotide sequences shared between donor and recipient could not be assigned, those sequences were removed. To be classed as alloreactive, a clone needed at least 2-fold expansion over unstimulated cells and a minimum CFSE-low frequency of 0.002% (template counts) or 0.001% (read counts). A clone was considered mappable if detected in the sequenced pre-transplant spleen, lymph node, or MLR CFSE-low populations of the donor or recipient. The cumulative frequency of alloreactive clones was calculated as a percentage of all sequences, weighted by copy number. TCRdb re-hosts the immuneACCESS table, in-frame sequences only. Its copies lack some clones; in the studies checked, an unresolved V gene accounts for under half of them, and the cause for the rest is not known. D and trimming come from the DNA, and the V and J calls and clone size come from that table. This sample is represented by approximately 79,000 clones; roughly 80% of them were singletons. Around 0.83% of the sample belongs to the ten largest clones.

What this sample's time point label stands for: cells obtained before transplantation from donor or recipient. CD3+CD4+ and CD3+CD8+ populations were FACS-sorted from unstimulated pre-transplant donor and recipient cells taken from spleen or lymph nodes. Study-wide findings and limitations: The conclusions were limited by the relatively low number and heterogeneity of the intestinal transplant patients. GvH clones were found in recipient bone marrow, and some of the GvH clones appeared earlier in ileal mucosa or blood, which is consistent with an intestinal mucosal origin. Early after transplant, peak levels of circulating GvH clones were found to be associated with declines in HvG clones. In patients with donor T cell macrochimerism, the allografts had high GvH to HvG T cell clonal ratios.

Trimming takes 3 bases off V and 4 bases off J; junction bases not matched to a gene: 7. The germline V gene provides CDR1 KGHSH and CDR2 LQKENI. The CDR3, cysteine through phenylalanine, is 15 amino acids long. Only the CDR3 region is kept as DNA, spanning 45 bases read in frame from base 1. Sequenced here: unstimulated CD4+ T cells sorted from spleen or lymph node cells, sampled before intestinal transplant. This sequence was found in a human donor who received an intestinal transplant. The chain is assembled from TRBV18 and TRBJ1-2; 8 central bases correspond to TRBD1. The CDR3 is CASSPGTGLLYGYTF. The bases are TGTGCCAGCTCACCCGGGACAGGCCTACTCTATGGCTACACCTTC.